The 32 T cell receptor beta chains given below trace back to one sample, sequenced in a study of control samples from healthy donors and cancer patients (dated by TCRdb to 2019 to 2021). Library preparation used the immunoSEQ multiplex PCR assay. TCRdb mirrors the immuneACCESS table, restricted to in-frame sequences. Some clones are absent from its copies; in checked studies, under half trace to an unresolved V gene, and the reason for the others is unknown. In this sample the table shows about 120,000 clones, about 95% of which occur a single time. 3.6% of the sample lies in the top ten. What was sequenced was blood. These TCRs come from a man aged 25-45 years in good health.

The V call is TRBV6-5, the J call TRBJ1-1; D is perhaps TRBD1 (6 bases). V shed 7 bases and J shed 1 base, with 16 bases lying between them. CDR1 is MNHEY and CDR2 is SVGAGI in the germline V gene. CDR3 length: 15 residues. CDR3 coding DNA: TGTGCCAGCAACATCATAGGGGGGGGGAACACTGAAGCTTTCTTT. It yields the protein CASNIIGGGNTEAFF.

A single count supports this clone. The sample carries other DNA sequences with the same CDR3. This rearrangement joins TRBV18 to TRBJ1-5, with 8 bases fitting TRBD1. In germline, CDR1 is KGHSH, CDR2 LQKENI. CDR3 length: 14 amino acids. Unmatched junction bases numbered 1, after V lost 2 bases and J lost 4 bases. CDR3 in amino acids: CASSPGQGNQPQHF. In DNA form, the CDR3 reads TGTGCCAGCTCACCAGGACAGGGAAATCAGCCCCAGCATTTT.

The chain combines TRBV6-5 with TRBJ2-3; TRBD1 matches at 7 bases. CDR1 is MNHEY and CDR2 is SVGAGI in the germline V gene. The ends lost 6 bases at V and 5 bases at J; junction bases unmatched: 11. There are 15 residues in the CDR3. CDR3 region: CASRPTGAAGDTQYF. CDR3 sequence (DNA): TGTGCCAGCAGACCCACAGGGGCGGCGGGAGATACGCAGTATTTT.

CDR3 loop: CASSWTIAYEQYF. The CDR3 DNA follows: TGTGCCAGCAGCTGGACTATAGCCTACGAGCAGTACTTC. The genes are TRBV27 and TRBJ2-7; a possible D gene is TRBD2 (6 bases). The germline CDR1 and CDR2 sequences are MNHEY and SMNVEV (reference sequence). The CDR3 has 13 amino acids. V lost 6 bases, J lost 2 bases, and 11 bases lay in between.

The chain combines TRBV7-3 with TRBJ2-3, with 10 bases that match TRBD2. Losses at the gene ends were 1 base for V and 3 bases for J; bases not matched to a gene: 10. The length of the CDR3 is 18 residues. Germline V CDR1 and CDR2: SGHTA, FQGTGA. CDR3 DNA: TGTGCCAGCAGCTTAATGGGAACTAGCGGGACTGGGACAGATACGCAGTATTTT. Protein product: CASSLMGTSGTGTDTQYF.

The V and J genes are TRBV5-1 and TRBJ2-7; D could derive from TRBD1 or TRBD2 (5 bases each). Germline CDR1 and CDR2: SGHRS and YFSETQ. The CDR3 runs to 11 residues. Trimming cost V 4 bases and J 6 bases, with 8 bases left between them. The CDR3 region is CASSRGTEQYF. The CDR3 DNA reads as TGCGCCAGCAGCAGAGGGACCGAGCAGTACTTC.

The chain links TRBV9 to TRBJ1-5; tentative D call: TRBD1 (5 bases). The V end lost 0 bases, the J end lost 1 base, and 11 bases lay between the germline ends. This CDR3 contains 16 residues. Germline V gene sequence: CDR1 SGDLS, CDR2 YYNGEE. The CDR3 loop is CASSVDSGLSNQPQHF. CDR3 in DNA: TGTGCCAGCAGCGTAGACTCAGGGTTAAGCAATCAGCCCCAGCATTTT.

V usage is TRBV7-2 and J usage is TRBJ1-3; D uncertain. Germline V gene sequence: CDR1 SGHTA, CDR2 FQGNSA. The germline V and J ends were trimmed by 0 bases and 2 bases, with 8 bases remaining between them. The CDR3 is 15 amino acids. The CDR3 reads CASSLAIGPGNTIYF. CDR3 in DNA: TGTGCCAGCAGCTTAGCCATCGGGCCTGGAAACACCATATATTTT.

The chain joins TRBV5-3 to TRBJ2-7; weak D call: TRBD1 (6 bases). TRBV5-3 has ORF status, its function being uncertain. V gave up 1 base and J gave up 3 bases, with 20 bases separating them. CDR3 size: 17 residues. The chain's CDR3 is CARSLRPWGLVNYEQYF. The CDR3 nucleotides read TGTGCCAGAAGCTTGCGGCCATGGGGGCTAGTAAACTACGAGCAGTACTTC.

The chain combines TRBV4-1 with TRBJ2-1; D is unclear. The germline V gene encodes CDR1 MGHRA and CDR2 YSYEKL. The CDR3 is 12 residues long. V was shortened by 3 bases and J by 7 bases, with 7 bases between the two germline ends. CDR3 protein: CASSHPGNEQFF. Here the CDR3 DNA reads TGCGCCAGCAGCCACCCCGGGAATGAGCAGTTCTTC.

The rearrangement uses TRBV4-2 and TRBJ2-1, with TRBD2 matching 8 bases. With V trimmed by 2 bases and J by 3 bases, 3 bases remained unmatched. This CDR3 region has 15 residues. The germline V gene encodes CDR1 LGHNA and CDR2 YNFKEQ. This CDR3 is CASSQTSGIYNEQFF. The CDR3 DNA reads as TGTGCCAGCAGCCAAACTAGCGGAATCTACAATGAGCAGTTCTTC.

CDR3 sequence (DNA): TGTGCCAGCAGCGCGGGAACGGCCAAAAACATTCAGTACTTC. It yields the protein CASSAGTAKNIQYF. The rearrangement uses TRBV7-2 and TRBJ2-4; weak D call: TRBD2 (6 bases). V lost 5 bases to trimming and J lost 1 base, with 9 bases between them. This CDR3 has 14 amino acids. Per the germline V gene, CDR1 is SGHTA and CDR2 is FQGNSA.

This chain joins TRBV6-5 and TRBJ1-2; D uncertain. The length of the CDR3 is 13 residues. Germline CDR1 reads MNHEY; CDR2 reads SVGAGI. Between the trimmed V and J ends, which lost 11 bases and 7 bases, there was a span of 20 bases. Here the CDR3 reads CARPTRTAIGYTF. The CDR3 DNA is TGTGCCCGCCCGACCAGGACGGCTATTGGCTACACCTTC.

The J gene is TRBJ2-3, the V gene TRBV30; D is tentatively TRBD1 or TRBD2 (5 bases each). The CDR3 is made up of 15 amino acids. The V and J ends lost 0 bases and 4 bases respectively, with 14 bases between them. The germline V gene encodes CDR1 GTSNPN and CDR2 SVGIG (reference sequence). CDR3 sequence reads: CAWSVGAVLPDTQYF. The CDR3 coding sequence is TGTGCCTGGAGTGTCGGGGCCGTACTCCCAGATACGCAGTATTTT.

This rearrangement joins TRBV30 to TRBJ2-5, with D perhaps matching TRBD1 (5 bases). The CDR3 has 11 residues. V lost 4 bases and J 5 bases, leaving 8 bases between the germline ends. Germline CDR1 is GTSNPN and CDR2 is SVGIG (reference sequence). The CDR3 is CAWKGRETQYF. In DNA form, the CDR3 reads TGTGCCTGGAAGGGGCGGGAGACCCAGTACTTC. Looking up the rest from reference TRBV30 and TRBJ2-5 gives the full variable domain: SQTIHQWPATLVQPVGSPLSLECTVEGTSNPNLYWYRQAAGRGLQLLFYSVGIGQISSEVPQNLSASRPQDRQFILSSKKLLLSDSGFYLCAWKGRETQYFGPGTRLLVL.

This CDR3 is CASSRRTGNQETQYF. CDR3 in DNA: TGCGCCAGCAGTCGGCGGACAGGGAACCAAGAGACCCAGTACTTC. The chain uses TRBV10-1 and TRBJ2-5; 8 bases align to TRBD1. The germline V gene has CDR1 WNHNN and CDR2 SYGVQD (reference sequence). Losses at the gene ends were 5 bases for V and 0 bases for J; bases not matched to a gene: 5. The CDR3 runs to 15 residues.

CDR3 loop: CASSDPLIITAGGRGEQFF. For the CDR3, the DNA is TGCGCCAGCAGTGACCCCCTGATTATAACAGCGGGGGGGCGAGGTGAGCAGTTCTTC. The V and J genes are TRBV10-2 and TRBJ2-1; 10 nucleotides match TRBD2. Germline trimming cut 3 bases from V and 9 bases from J; bases unmatched to any gene: 20. The CDR3 has 19 amino acids. Germline loops: CDR1 WSHSY, CDR2 SAAADI.

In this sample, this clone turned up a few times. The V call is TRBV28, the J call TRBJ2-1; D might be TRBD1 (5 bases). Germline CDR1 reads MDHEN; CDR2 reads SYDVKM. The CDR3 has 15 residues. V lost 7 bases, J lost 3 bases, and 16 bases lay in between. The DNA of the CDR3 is TGTGCCAGCACCGAAGGGGAATTTAACTACAATGAGCAGTTCTTC. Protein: CASTEGEFNYNEQFF.

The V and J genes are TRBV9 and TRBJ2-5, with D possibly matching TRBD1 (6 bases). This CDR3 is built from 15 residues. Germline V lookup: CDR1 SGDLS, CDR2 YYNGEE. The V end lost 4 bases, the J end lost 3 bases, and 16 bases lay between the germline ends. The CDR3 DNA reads TGTGCCAGCAGCCGTGGACAGCTCCTTGAAGAGACCCAGTACTTC. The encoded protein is CASSRGQLLEETQYF.

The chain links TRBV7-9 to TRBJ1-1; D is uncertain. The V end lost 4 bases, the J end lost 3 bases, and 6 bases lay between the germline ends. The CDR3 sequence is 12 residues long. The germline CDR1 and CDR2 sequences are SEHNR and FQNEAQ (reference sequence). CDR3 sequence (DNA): TGTGCCAGCAGCTGGGGTCACACTGAAGCTTTCTTT. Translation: CASSWGHTEAFF.

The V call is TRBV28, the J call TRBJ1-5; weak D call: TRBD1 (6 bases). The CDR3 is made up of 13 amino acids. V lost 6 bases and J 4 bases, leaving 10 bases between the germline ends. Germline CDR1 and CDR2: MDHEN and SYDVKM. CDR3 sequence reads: CASSRGGNQPQHF. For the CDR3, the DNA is TGTGCCAGCAGCCGAGGGGGGAATCAGCCCCAGCATTTT.

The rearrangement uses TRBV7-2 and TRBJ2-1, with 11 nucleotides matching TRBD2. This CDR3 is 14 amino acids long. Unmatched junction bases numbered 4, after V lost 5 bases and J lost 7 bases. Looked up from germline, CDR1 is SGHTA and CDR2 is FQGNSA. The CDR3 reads CASSLSGGANEQFF. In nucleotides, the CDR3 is TGTGCCAGCAGCCTTAGCGGGGGGGCTAATGAGCAGTTCTTC.

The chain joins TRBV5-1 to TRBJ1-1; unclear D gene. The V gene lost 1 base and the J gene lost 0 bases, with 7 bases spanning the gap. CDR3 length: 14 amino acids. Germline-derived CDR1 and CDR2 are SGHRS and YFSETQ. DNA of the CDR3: TGCGCCAGCAGCTTGACGGTGATGAACACTGAAGCTTTCTTT. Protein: CASSLTVMNTEAFF.

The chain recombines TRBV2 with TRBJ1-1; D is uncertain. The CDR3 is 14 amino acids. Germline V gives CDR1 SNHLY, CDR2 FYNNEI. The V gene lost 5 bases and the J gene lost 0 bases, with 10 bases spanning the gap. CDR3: CASSRIPMNTEAFF. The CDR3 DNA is TGTGCCAGCAGTCGGATTCCCATGAACACTGAAGCTTTCTTT.

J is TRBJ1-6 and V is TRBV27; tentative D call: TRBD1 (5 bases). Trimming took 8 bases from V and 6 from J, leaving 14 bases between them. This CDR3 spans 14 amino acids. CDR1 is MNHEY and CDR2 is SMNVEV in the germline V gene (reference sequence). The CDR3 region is CASGDGRLNSPLHF. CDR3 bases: TGTGCCAGCGGGGACGGTCGACTTAATTCACCCCTCCACTTT.

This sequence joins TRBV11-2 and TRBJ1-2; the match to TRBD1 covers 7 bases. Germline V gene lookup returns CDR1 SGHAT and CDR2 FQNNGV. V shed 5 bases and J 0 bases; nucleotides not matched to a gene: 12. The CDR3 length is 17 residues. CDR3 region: CASSPLDRVAANYGYTF. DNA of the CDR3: TGTGCCAGCAGCCCACTCGACAGGGTGGCAGCTAACTATGGCTACACCTTC.

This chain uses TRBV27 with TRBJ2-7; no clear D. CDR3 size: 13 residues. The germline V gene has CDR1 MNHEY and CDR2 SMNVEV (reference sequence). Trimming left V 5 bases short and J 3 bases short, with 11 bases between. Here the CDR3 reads CASSPSGVYEQYF. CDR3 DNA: TGTGCCAGCAGTCCATCTGGGGTCTACGAGCAGTACTTC.

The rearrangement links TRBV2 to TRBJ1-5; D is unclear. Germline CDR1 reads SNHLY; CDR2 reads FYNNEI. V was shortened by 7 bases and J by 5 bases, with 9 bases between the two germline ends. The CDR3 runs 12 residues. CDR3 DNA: TGTGCCAGCAATGGAGAGGATCAGCCCCAGCATTTT. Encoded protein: CASNGEDQPQHF. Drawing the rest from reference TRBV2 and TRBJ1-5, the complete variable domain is EPEVTQTPSHQVTQMGQEVILRCVPISNHLYFYWYRQILGQKVEFLVSFYNNEISEKSEIFDDQFSVERPDGSNFTLKIRSTKLEDSAMYFCASNGEDQPQHFGDGTRLSIL.

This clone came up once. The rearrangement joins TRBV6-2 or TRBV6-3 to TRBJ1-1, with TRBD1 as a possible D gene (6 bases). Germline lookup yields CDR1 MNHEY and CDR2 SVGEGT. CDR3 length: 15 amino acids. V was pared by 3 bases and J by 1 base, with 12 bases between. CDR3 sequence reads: CASSYGGLTNTEAFF. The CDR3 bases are TGTGCCAGCAGTTATGGGGGCTTGACGAACACTGAAGCTTTCTTT.

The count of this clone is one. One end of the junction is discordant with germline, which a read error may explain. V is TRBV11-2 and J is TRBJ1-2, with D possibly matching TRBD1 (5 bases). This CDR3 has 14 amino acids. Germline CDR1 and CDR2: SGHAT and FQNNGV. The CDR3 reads CASSLGQGGYGYAF. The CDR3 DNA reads TGTGCCAGCAGCTTAGGGCAGGGCGGCTATGGCTACGCCTTC.

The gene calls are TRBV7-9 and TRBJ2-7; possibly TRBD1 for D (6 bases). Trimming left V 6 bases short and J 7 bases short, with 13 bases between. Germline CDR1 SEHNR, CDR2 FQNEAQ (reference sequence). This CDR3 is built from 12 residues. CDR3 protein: CASRPTGNEQYF. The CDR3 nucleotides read TGTGCCAGCAGACCGACAGGAAATGAGCAGTACTTC.

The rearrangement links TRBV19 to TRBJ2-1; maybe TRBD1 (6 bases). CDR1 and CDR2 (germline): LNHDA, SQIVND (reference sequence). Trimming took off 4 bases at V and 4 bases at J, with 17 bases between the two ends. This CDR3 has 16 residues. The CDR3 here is CASSTPGAFPYNEQFF. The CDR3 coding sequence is TGTGCCAGTAGTACCCCAGGGGCATTCCCGTACAATGAGCAGTTCTTC.